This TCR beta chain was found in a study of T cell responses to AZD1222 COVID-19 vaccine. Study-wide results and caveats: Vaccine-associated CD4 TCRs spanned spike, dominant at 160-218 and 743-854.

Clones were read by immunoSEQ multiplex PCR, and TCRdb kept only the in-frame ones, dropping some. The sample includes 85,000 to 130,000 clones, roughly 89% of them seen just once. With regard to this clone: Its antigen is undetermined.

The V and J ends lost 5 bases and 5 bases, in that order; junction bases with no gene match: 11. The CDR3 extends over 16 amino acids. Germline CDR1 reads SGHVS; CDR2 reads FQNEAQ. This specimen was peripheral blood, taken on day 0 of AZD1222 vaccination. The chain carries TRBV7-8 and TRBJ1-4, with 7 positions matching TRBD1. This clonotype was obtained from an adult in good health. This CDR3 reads CASSRNSRGKNEKLFF. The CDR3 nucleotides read TGTGCCAGCAGCCGGAATAGCAGGGGGAAGAATGAAAAACTGTTTTTT.